One and the same sample provided the 16 T cell receptor beta chains below, sequenced in a study of cytomegalovirus exposure and HLA in healthy donors. Use of 60 Vbeta and 13 Jbeta primers characterized the PCR. Profiled with immunoSEQ multiplex PCR; TCRdb holds only in-frame clones, not every one. Among approximately 150,000 clones listed, roughly 80% were seen once. The sample consisted of PBMCs. The receptor set was obtained from a man aged 25-45 years in good health and CMV-seronegative.

The chain's CDR3 is CASRPNWNQPQHF. CDR3 bases: TGTGCCAGCAGGCCGAACTGGAATCAGCCCCAGCATTTT. The chain joins TRBV6-1 to TRBJ1-5; D unclear. V was pared by 6 bases and J by 4 bases, with 10 bases between. The germline V gene has CDR1 MNHNS and CDR2 SASEGT. The CDR3 sequence is 13 residues long.

The chain has TRBV7-9 and TRBJ1-2; D might be TRBD1 (5 bases). The V end lost 2 bases, the J end lost 4 bases, and 14 bases lay between the germline ends. The CDR3 covers 15 residues. CDR1 and CDR2 from the germline V gene are SEHNR and FQNEAQ (reference sequence). The CDR3 region is CASSLISTGPYGYTF. DNA of the CDR3: TGTGCCAGCAGCTTAATAAGTACAGGACCCTATGGCTACACCTTC.

This chain connects TRBV15 to TRBJ2-7, with D perhaps matching TRBD1 (6 bases). This CDR3 has 15 amino acids. Germline CDR1 reads LNHNV; CDR2 reads YYDKDF (reference sequence). Between the trimmed V and J ends, which lost 1 base and 0 bases, there was a span of 10 bases. CDR3: CATSRARGSSYEQYF. CDR3 coding DNA: TGTGCCACCAGCAGAGCTAGGGGGAGCTCCTACGAGCAGTACTTC.

Note on this clone: The junction shows a germline mismatch at one end, possibly a read error. The chain uses TRBV7-9 and TRBJ1-1; 7 bases agree with TRBD1. CDR3 length equals 10 residues. CDR1 is SEHNR, CDR2 FQNEAQ, per germline (reference sequence). CDR3 bases: TGTGCCAGCAGCTTTGGGGGACAGTCCTTT. This codes for CASSFGGQSF.

V gene TRBV6-5 combines with J gene TRBJ1-1; tentative D call: TRBD1 (5 bases). V was clipped by 7 bases and J by 4 bases, with 19 bases between them. The germline V gene encodes CDR1 MNHEY and CDR2 SVGAGI. This CDR3 is 15 amino acids long. CDR3: CASTGRERGITEAFF. The CDR3 DNA reads as TGTGCCAGCACCGGACGGGAACGGGGGATCACTGAAGCTTTCTTT.

The chain has TRBV5-1 and TRBJ2-2; D may be TRBD2 (5 bases). The CDR3 extends over 17 amino acids. Trimming left V 1 base short and J 4 bases short, with 17 bases between. Germline CDR1 and CDR2: SGHRS and YFSETQ. CDR3 DNA sequence: TGCGCCAGCAGCTTGTTGGGAGTTTCGTTTCGCACCGGGGAGCTGTTTTTT. Translated: CASSLLGVSFRTGELFF.

In DNA, the CDR3 is TGTGCCACCAGCAGAGACAGGACAGGGGGTAATTCACCCCTCCACTTT. Residues: CATSRDRTGGNSPLHF. This rearrangement joins TRBV15 to TRBJ1-6; 10 nucleotides align to TRBD1. Germline values: CDR1 LNHNV, CDR2 YYDKDF (reference sequence). V was clipped by 0 bases and J by 6 bases; unmatched bases: 2. This CDR3 comprises 16 residues. Full variable domain (missing parts from reference TRBV15 and TRBJ1-6): DAMVIQNPRYQVTQFGKPVTLSCSQTLNHNVMYWYQQKSSQAPKLLFHYYDKDFNNEADTPDNFQSRRPNTSFCFLDIRSPGLGDTAMYLCATSRDRTGGNSPLHFGNGTRLTVT.

J is TRBJ2-1 and V is TRBV6-4; 7 bases match TRBD1. Germline V CDR1 and CDR2: MRHNA, SNTAGT. This CDR3 is 13 amino acids long. V was clipped by 7 bases and J by 2 bases; unmatched bases: 2. Here the CDR3 DNA reads TGTGCCAGCAAAGGGGGCCCCTACAATGAGCAGTTCTTC. The encoded protein is CASKGGPYNEQFF.

J is TRBJ2-6 and V is TRBV28; the D gene is possibly TRBD1 (6 bases). This CDR3 has 17 residues. V lost 5 bases, J lost 0 bases, and 14 bases lay in between. Per germline, CDR1 MDHEN and CDR2 SYDVKM. In nucleotides, the CDR3 is TGTGCCAGCAGTCCCACAGGGTGGGACTCTGGGGCCAACGTCCTGACTTTC. Residues: CASSPTGWDSGANVLTF.

V usage is TRBV11-2 and J usage is TRBJ2-2; D possibly corresponds to TRBD1 (5 bases). Per germline, CDR1 SGHAT and CDR2 FQNNGV. The CDR3 has 18 amino acids. V dropped 1 base and J dropped 5 bases, with 20 bases sitting between them. CDR3: CASSLAGYLVEKTGELFF. The CDR3 DNA sequence: TGTGCCAGCAGCTTAGCAGGGTATCTTGTTGAGAAAACCGGGGAGCTGTTTTTT.

The chain combines TRBV21-1 with TRBJ1-3; the table's D gene call, TRBD1, was not cross checked with the DNA. TRBV21-1 is shown as a pseudogene. This CDR3 has 14 amino acids. Here the CDR3 reads CASSLQVTGNTIYF. The CDR3 nucleotides read TGTGCCAGCAGCTTACAGGTGACGGGAAACACCATATATTTT.

The chain employs TRBV5-6 and TRBJ1-6; D not certain. Trimming stripped 2 bases from V and 9 bases from J, with 15 bases between. CDR1 and CDR2 from the germline V gene are SGHDT and YYEEEE. CDR3 length: 15 amino acids. CDR3 DNA: TGTGCCAGCAGCTTATTGGTTTCCTACCCTTCACCCCTCCACTTT. Amino acid sequence: CASSLLVSYPSPLHF.

V and J are TRBV27 and TRBJ2-1, with 9 bases aligning to TRBD2. The germline V gene encodes CDR1 MNHEY and CDR2 SMNVEV (reference sequence). Trimming at V came to 4 bases and at J to 0 bases, leaving 7 bases not matched to a gene. This CDR3 contains 17 residues. The CDR3 coding sequence is TGTGCCAGCAGTTCGTTACTAGCGGGTGGCTCCTACAATGAGCAGTTCTTC. It encodes CASSSLLAGGSYNEQFF.

The rearrangement joins TRBV28 to TRBJ2-4; 7 nucleotides line up with TRBD1. Germline trimming cut 4 bases from V and 9 bases from J; bases unmatched to any gene: 15. In germline, CDR1 is MDHEN, CDR2 SYDVKM. The CDR3 spans 16 residues. CDR3 DNA: TGTGCCAGCAGTTACCCTGAGGGGGCGAAAAGGTTCATTCAGTACTTC. Amino acid sequence: CASSYPEGAKRFIQYF.

The chain employs TRBV6-6 and TRBJ1-5; D unclear. The CDR3 runs 13 residues. Trimming took 4 bases from V and 0 from J, leaving 4 bases between them. CDR1 and CDR2 (germline): MNHNY, SVGAGI (reference sequence). CDR3 region: CASSFSSNQPQHF. The CDR3, as DNA: TGTGCCAGCAGTTTCAGTAGCAATCAGCCCCAGCATTTT.

The chain is built from TRBV10-1 and TRBJ2-1; D gene uncertain. This CDR3 comprises 13 residues. With 3 bases removed from V and 4 bases from J, the gap between germline ends came to 7 bases. Germline V gene data show CDR1 as WNHNN and CDR2 as SYGVQD (reference sequence). The CDR3 spells CASSDRVYNEQFF. The CDR3 DNA reads TGCGCCAGCAGTGACCGAGTTTACAATGAGCAGTTCTTC.